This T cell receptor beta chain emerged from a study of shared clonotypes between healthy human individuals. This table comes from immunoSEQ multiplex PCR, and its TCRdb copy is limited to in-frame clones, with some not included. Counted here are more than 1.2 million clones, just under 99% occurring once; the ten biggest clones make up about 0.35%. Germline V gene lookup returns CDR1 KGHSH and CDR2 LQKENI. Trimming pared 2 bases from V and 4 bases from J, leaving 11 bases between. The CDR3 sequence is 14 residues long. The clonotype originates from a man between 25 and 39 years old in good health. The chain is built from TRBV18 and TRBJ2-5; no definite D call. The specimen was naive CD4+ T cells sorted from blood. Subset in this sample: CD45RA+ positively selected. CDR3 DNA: TGTGCCAGCTCACCAGCCCCGACGGGAGAGACCCAGTACTTC. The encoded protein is CASSPAPTGETQYF.